This TCR beta chain stems from a study of vaccination effects on CD4 cells after COVID-19. Culture proceeded for approximately 10 days, and CD4+ T cells were then isolated. Comments on this clone: Its specificity is unknown.

Germline V CDR1 and CDR2: SGHTS, YDEGEE. V lost 4 bases to trimming and J lost 6 bases, with 10 bases between them. The CDR3 covers 13 residues. Libraries were prepared by immunoSEQ multiplex PCR; TCRdb keeps only in-frame clonotypes and omits some of them. This table has 70,000 to 75,000 clones, over 60% appearing once. Sequenced material: CD4+ T cells from PBMCs cultured without peptide, taken before COVID-19 vaccination. The clonotype comes from a human donor who received a COVID-19 vaccine. This chain joins TRBV5-8 and TRBJ1-4; D gene uncertain. CDR3 sequence (DNA): TGTGCCAGCAGCCTGACACCGGATGAAAAACTGTTTTTT. As protein: CASSLTPDEKLFF.